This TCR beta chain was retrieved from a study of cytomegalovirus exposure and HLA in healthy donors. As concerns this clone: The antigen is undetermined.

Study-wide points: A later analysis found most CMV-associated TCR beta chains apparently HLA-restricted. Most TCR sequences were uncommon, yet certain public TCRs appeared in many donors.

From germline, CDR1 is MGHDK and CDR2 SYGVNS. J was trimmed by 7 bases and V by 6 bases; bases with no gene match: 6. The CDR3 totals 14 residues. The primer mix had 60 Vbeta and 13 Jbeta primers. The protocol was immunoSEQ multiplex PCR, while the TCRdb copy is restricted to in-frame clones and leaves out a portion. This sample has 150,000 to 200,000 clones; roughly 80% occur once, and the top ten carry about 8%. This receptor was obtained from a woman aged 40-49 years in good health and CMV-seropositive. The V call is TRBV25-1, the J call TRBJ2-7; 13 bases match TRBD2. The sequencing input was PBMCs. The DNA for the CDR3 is TGTGCCAGCAGACTAGCGGGAGGGGCGGGAGAGCAGTACTTC. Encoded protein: CASRLAGGAGEQYF.